The rows below give T cell receptor beta chains drawn from one sample of a study of CD8 T cells in ankylosing spondylitis. Via MiXCR, TCRdb re-called the 5' RACE reads, giving one row per CDR3 protein. The sample contains roughly 260,000 distinct CDR3 sequences, over 15% of which appear only once. The specimen was blood, either unsorted or a sorted T cell fraction (not recorded which). Receptors were obtained from a male donor with ankylosing spondylitis or in good health (not recorded which). Both conserved end residues are part of each CDR3. The order of the fields is D gene, V gene, J gene, clone size, CDR3 protein, CDR3 DNA. A D gene is named only where the DNA matches it firmly. Clone size is shown for a subset of rows, as once, few, many or a class of expanded clone.

D: .
V: TRBV7-6
J: TRBJ2-2
size: few
CDR3: CASSLGRVRGTGELFF
DNA: TGTGCCAGCAGCTTGGGAAGGGTTCGCGGCACCGGGGAGCTGTTTTTT

D: .
V: TRBV6-6
J: TRBJ2-3
size: .
CDR3: CASSYSVGGTDTQYF
DNA: TGTGCCAGCAGTTACTCCGTGGGGGGCACAGATACGCAGTATTTT

D: .
V: TRBV12-3/TRBV12-4
J: TRBJ2-5
size: few
CDR3: CASSPGTGETQYF
DNA: TGTGCCAGCAGTCCCGGGACCGGAGAGACCCAGTACTTC

D: .
V: TRBV9
J: TRBJ1-2
size: .
CDR3: CASSDRYGYTF
DNA: TGTGCCAGCAGCGACAGATATGGCTACACCTTC

D: TRBD1
V: TRBV2
J: TRBJ2-3
size: .
CDR3: CASSGLDRGTDTQYF
DNA: TGTGCCAGCAGTGGGTTGGACAGGGGAACAGATACGCAGTATTTT

D: .
V: TRBV12-3/TRBV12-4
J: TRBJ2-1
size: few
CDR3: CASSKGFPNEQFF
DNA: TGTGCCAGCAGCAAGGGGTTCCCGAATGAGCAGTTCTTC

D: TRBD1
V: TRBV7-2
J: TRBJ2-3
size: .
CDR3: CASSYGTGIADTQYF
DNA: TGTGCCAGCAGCTATGGGACAGGGATCGCAGATACGCAGTATTTT

D: .
V: TRBV9
J: TRBJ2-3
size: .
CDR3: CAGPDTQYF
DNA: TGTGCCGGCCCAGATACGCAGTATTTT

D: .
V: TRBV2
J: TRBJ2-5
size: .
CDR3: CASSPAGLGETQYF
DNA: TGTGCCAGCAGTCCGGCAGGGCTCGGGGAGACCCAGTACTTC

D: TRBD1
V: TRBV29-1
J: TRBJ2-5
size: .
CDR3: CSARGQGARETQYF
DNA: TGCAGCGCCCGGGGACAGGGGGCGCGGGAGACCCAGTACTTC

D: .
V: TRBV20-1
J: TRBJ2-5
size: .
CDR3: CSAMSSVNQETQYF
DNA: TGCAGTGCTATGTCTAGCGTAAACCAAGAGACCCAGTACTTC

D: TRBD1
V: TRBV6-1
J: TRBJ1-4
size: few
CDR3: CASSVGQGGKLFF
DNA: TGTGCCAGCAGCGTTGGACAGGGAGGGAAACTGTTTTTT

D: .
V: TRBV5-6
J: TRBJ2-3
size: many
CDR3: CASSMGRGGGTDTQYF
DNA: TGTGCCAGCAGCATGGGCAGGGGCGGGGGCACAGATACGCAGTATTTT

D: .
V: TRBV12-3/TRBV12-4
J: TRBJ1-3
size: few
CDR3: CASSTREIYF
DNA: TGTGCCAGCAGTACCCGGGAGATATATTTT

D: .
V: TRBV6-5
J: TRBJ1-2
size: few
CDR3: CASSYSTGGPSYGYTF
DNA: TGTGCCAGCAGTTACTCGACGGGGGGCCCTTCCTATGGCTACACCTTC

D: TRBD1
V: TRBV7-9
J: TRBJ2-3
size: few
CDR3: CASNPGTGIDTQYF
DNA: TGTGCCAGCAACCCCGGGACAGGGATAGATACGCAGTATTTT

D: TRBD1
V: TRBV12-3/TRBV12-4
J: TRBJ2-1
size: .
CDR3: CASRIRDRGTNEQFF
DNA: TGTGCCAGCAGGATCCGGGACAGGGGAACGAATGAGCAGTTCTTC

D: TRBD1
V: TRBV6-5
J: TRBJ2-5
size: .
CDR3: CASSYRGTGVETQYF
DNA: TGTGCCAGCAGTTATAGGGGGACAGGCGTGGAGACCCAGTACTTC

D: TRBD1
V: TRBV3-1
J: TRBJ2-1
size: few
CDR3: CASSSRDRASNEQFF
DNA: TGTGCCAGCAGCAGTCGGGACAGGGCAAGCAATGAGCAGTTCTTC

D: .
V: TRBV20-1
J: TRBJ2-1
size: .
CDR3: CSARQGSHEQFF
DNA: TGCAGTGCTAGACAGGGTAGCCATGAGCAGTTCTTC

D: .
V: TRBV7-2
J: TRBJ2-1
size: .
CDR3: CASTMIADEQFF
DNA: TGTGCCAGCACCATGATAGCCGATGAGCAGTTCTTC

D: TRBD1
V: TRBV7-7
J: TRBJ2-1
size: few
CDR3: CASSLAWDRGHTYNEQFF
DNA: TGTGCTAGCAGCTTAGCCTGGGACAGGGGGCATACATACAATGAGCAGTTCTTC

D: TRBD2
V: TRBV12-3/TRBV12-4
J: TRBJ2-3
size: .
CDR3: CASRSGLAGGLTTQYF
DNA: TGTGCCAGCAGGTCGGGACTAGCGGGAGGACTTACTACGCAGTATTTT

D: TRBD1
V: TRBV29-1
J: TRBJ1-2
size: .
CDR3: CSVGGQGWGYTF
DNA: TGCAGCGTTGGGGGACAGGGCTGGGGCTACACCTTC

D: .
V: TRBV2
J: TRBJ2-3
size: .
CDR3: CASSPDQSTDTQYF
DNA: TGTGCCAGCAGCCCCGACCAATCTACAGATACGCAGTATTTT

D: TRBD2
V: TRBV10-3
J: TRBJ2-1
size: many
CDR3: CAIRGGTYNEQFF
DNA: TGTGCCATCAGGGGGGGGACTTACAATGAGCAGTTCTTC

D: TRBD1
V: TRBV12-3/TRBV12-4
J: TRBJ1-2
size: .
CDR3: CASSRRDRAYGYTF
DNA: TGTGCCAGCAGTCGACGGGACAGGGCCTATGGCTACACCTTC

D: .
V: TRBV5-1
J: TRBJ2-1
size: .
CDR3: CASSSIEGVTYNEQFF
DNA: TGCGCCAGCAGCTCGATTGAGGGAGTTACCTACAATGAGCAGTTCTTC

D: TRBD1
V: TRBV28
J: TRBJ2-2
size: .
CDR3: CASSDRGRKELFF
DNA: TGTGCCAGCAGTGACAGGGGGCGAAAGGAGCTGTTTTTT

D: .
V: TRBV20-1
J: TRBJ1-2
size: many
CDR3: CSARGQPGHYGYTF
DNA: TGCAGTGCTAGAGGTCAGCCAGGGCACTATGGCTACACCTTC

D: .
V: TRBV7-8
J: TRBJ1-5
size: few
CDR3: CASSLDGRLQPQHF
DNA: TGTGCCAGCAGCTTAGATGGGAGGCTTCAGCCCCAGCATTTT

D: .
V: TRBV4-2
J: TRBJ1-1
size: few
CDR3: CASSQADRRNTEAFF
DNA: TGTGCCAGCAGCCAAGCAGACAGGAGGAACACTGAAGCTTTCTTT

D: .
V: TRBV6-5
J: TRBJ2-4
size: few
CDR3: CASSYHRESAKNIQYF
DNA: TGTGCCAGCAGTTATCACCGGGAGTCAGCCAAAAACATTCAGTACTTC

D: .
V: TRBV20-1
J: TRBJ2-5
size: few
CDR3: CSRQDTGETQYF
DNA: TGCAGTCGACAGGATACAGGCGAGACCCAGTACTTC

D: TRBD1
V: TRBV12-3/TRBV12-4
J: TRBJ1-6
size: few
CDR3: CASSETGSRSPLHF
DNA: TGTGCCAGCAGTGAGACAGGGAGTCGATCACCCCTCCACTTT

D: TRBD1
V: TRBV3-1
J: TRBJ1-1
size: .
CDR3: CASSTGGAGNTEAFF
DNA: TGTGCCAGCAGCACAGGGGGCGCGGGGAACACTGAAGCTTTCTTT

D: .
V: TRBV12-3/TRBV12-4
J: TRBJ2-3
size: .
CDR3: CASSFERDTQYF
DNA: TGTGCCAGCAGTTTTGAGCGAGATACGCAGTATTTT

D: .
V: TRBV5-1
J: TRBJ2-2
size: many
CDR3: CASSLLSGVTTNTGELFF
DNA: TGCGCCAGCAGCTTGCTGTCCGGGGTAACTACGAACACCGGGGAGCTGTTTTTT

D: .
V: TRBV5-8
J: TRBJ1-1
size: .
CDR3: CASSPGLLATEAFF
DNA: TGTGCCAGCAGCCCGGGCCTCCTAGCCACTGAAGCTTTCTTT

D: .
V: TRBV12-3/TRBV12-4
J: TRBJ2-3
size: .
CDR3: CASSFDGETQYF
DNA: TGTGCCAGCAGTTTTGACGGGGAAACGCAGTATTTT

D: TRBD2
V: TRBV6-2/TRBV6-3
J: TRBJ2-1
size: few
CDR3: CASRGTSGGFQVYNEQFF
DNA: TGTGCCAGCAGGGGAACTAGCGGGGGTTTCCAAGTCTACAATGAGCAGTTCTTC

D: TRBD2
V: TRBV5-6
J: TRBJ2-3
size: .
CDR3: CASSPWVGLADTQYF
DNA: TGTGCCAGCAGCCCTTGGGTGGGACTAGCAGATACGCAGTATTTT

D: TRBD1
V: TRBV5-1
J: TRBJ2-3
size: few
CDR3: CASSLVGRTGASTDTQYF
DNA: TGCGCCAGCAGCTTGGTTGGGAGGACAGGGGCTAGCACAGATACGCAGTATTTT

D: .
V: TRBV6-1
J: TRBJ2-3
size: .
CDR3: CASSVAPADTQYF
DNA: TGTGCCAGCAGCGTAGCACCTGCAGATACGCAGTATTTT

D: .
V: TRBV20-1
J: TRBJ2-3
size: .
CDR3: CSARTGSGLAGTQYF
DNA: TGCAGTGCTAGAACAGGGTCGGGGCTAGCCGGTACGCAGTATTTT

D: .
V: TRBV5-1
J: TRBJ2-5
size: many
CDR3: CASSSTVETQYF
DNA: TGCGCCAGCAGCTCGACAGTGGAGACCCAGTACTTC

D: TRBD1
V: TRBV10-3
J: TRBJ2-1
size: .
CDR3: CAISDIGQGAVNEQFF
DNA: TGTGCCATCAGTGACATCGGACAGGGGGCGGTGAATGAGCAGTTCTTC

D: .
V: TRBV12-3/TRBV12-4
J: TRBJ2-3
size: many
CDR3: CASSPEGAGSRTDTQYF
DNA: TGTGCCAGCAGTCCCGAAGGGGCAGGGAGTAGAACAGATACGCAGTATTTT

D: TRBD2
V: TRBV20-1
J: TRBJ2-1
size: few
CDR3: CSASGTSGFSSYNEQFF
DNA: TGCAGTGCTTCCGGGACTAGCGGTTTTAGCTCCTACAATGAGCAGTTCTTC

D: .
V: TRBV30
J: TRBJ1-3
size: .
CDR3: CAWSKASGNTIYF
DNA: TGTGCCTGGAGTAAGGCCTCTGGAAACACCATATATTTT

D: TRBD1
V: TRBV29-1
J: TRBJ2-1
size: .
CDR3: CSVALITGEGSYNEQFF
DNA: TGCAGCGTTGCCCTCATAACAGGGGAAGGCTCCTACAATGAGCAGTTCTTC

D: TRBD1
V: TRBV11-2
J: TRBJ2-1
size: many
CDR3: CASSPRPTGTYEQFF
DNA: TGTGCCAGCAGCCCCCGGCCGACAGGGACGTATGAGCAGTTCTTC

D: .
V: TRBV20-1
J: TRBJ1-1
size: few
CDR3: CSARERGRTEAFF
DNA: TGCAGTGCTAGAGAGAGAGGGCGGACTGAAGCTTTCTTT

D: .
V: TRBV7-9
J: TRBJ1-1
size: few
CDR3: CASSLARNTEAFF
DNA: TGTGCCAGCAGTTTAGCCAGGAACACTGAAGCTTTCTTT

D: .
V: TRBV29-1
J: TRBJ2-1
size: many
CDR3: CSVDRPTPPYNEQFF
DNA: TGCAGCGTTGACCGTCCTACGCCCCCCTACAATGAGCAGTTCTTC

D: .
V: TRBV20-1
J: TRBJ1-5
size: .
CDR3: CSASWGGTHDALCSNQPQHF
DNA: TGCAGTGCTAGTTGGGGGGGGACTCATGATGCACTGTGTAGCAATCAGCCCCAGCATTTT

D: TRBD2
V: TRBV7-8
J: TRBJ2-5
size: many
CDR3: CASSLGLAGGETQYF
DNA: TGTGCCAGCAGCTTAGGGCTAGCGGGAGGAGAGACCCAGTACTTC

D: .
V: TRBV28
J: TRBJ2-2
size: .
CDR3: CASSLGGGWTGELFF
DNA: TGTGCCAGCAGTTTGGGGGGTGGTTGGACCGGGGAGCTGTTTTTT

D: .
V: TRBV3-1
J: TRBJ2-1
size: .
CDR3: CASSQEGRSYNEQFF
DNA: TGTGCCAGCAGCCAAGAGGGGAGATCCTACAATGAGCAGTTCTTC

D: .
V: TRBV3-1
J: TRBJ2-5
size: .
CDR3: CASSQATGRETQYF
DNA: TGTGCCAGCAGCCAAGCCACAGGGAGGGAGACCCAGTACTTC